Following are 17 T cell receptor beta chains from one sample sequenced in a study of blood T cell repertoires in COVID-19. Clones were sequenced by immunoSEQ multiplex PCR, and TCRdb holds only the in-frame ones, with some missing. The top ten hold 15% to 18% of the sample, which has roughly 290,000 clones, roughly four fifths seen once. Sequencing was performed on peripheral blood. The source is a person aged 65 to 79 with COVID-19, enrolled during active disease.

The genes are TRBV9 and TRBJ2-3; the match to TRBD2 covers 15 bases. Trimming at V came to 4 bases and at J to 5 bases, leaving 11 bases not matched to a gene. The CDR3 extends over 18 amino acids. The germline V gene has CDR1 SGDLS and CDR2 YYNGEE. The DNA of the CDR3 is TGTGCCAGCAGCATTGGGACTAGCGGGGGGCCTTCCATAGATACGCAGTATTTT. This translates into CASSIGTSGGPSIDTQYF. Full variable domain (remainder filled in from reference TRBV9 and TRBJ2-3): DSGVTQTPKHLITATGQRVTLRCSPRSGDLSVYWYQQSLDQGLQFLIQYYNGEERAKGNILERFSAQQFPDLHSELNLSSLELGDSALYFCASSIGTSGGPSIDTQYFGPGTRLTVL.

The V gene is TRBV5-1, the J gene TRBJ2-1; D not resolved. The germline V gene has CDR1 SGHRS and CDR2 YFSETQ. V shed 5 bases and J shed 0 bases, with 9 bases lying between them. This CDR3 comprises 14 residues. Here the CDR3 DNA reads TGCGCCAGCAGGGCGGATACCTCCTACAATGAGCAGTTCTTC. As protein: CASRADTSYNEQFF.

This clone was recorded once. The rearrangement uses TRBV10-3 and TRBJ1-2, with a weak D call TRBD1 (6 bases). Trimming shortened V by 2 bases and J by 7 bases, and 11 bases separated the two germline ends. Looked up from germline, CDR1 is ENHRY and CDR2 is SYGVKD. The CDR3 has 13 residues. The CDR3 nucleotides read TGTGCCATCAGTGAGAGTAGAGGGGGTGGCTACACCTTC. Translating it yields CAISESRGGGYTF.

CDR3 protein: CASSYPSRPGGDYEQYF. The CDR3 bases are TGTGCCAGCAGTTACCCCAGCCGTCCGGGAGGGGACTACGAGCAGTACTTC. The chain is built from TRBV6-2 or TRBV6-3 and TRBJ2-7, with 8 bases that match TRBD2. CDR3 size: 17 residues. The J segment lost 3 bases and the V segment lost 2 bases, leaving 12 bases of the junction unmatched. Germline CDR1 reads MNHEY; CDR2 reads SVGEGT.

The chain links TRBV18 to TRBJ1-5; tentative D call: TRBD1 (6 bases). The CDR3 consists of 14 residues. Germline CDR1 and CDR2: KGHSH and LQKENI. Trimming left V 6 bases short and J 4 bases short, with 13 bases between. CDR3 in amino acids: CASSPGTQNQPQHF. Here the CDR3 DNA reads TGTGCCAGCTCGCCCGGGACACAGAATCAGCCCCAGCATTTT.

The CDR3 DNA reads TGTGCCAGCAGCTCCCGGGACAGACAAGAGACCCAGTACTTC. It codes for CASSSRDRQETQYF. This chain joins TRBV5-4 and TRBJ2-5; 7 nucleotides agree with TRBD1. This CDR3 is built from 14 residues. The V and J ends lost 3 bases and 2 bases, in that order; junction bases with no gene match: 4. CDR1 and CDR2 from the germline V gene are SGHNT and YYREEE (reference sequence).

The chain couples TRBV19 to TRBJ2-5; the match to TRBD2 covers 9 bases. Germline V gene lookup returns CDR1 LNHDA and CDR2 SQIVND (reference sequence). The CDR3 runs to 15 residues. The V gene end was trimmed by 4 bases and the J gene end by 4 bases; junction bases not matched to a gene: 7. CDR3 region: CASSTGGTSRETQYF. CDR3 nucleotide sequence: TGTGCCAGTAGTACCGGGGGGACTAGCCGAGAGACCCAGTACTTC.

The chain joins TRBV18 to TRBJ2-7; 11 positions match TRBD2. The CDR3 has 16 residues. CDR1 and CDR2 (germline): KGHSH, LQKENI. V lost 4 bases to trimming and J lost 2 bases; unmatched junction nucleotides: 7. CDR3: CASSLLAGGSTYEQYF. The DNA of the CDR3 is TGTGCCAGCTCACTTCTAGCGGGAGGTTCCACCTACGAGCAGTACTTC.

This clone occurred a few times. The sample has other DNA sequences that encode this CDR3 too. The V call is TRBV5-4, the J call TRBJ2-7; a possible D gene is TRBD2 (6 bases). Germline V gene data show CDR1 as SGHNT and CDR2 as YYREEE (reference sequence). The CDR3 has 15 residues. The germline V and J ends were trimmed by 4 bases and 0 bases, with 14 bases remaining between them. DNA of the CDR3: TGTGCCAGCAGCACCGGGACTCTGAGCTCCTACGAGCAGTACTTC. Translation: CASSTGTLSSYEQYF.

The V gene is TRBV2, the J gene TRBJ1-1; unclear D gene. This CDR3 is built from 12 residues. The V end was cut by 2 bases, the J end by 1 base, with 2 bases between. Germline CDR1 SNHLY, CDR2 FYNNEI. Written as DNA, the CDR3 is TGTGCCAGCAGTGAACAGAACACTGAAGCTTTCTTT. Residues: CASSEQNTEAFF. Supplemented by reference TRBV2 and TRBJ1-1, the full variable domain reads EPEVTQTPSHQVTQMGQEVILRCVPISNHLYFYWYRQILGQKVEFLVSFYNNEISEKSEIFDDQFSVERPDGSNFTLKIRSTKLEDSAMYFCASSEQNTEAFFGQGTRLTVV.

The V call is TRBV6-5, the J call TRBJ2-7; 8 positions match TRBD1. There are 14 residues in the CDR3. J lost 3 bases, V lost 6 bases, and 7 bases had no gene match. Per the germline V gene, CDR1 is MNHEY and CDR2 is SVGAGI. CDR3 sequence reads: CASSRGQGFYEQYF. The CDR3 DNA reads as TGTGCCAGCAGCCGAGGACAGGGATTCTACGAGCAGTACTTC.

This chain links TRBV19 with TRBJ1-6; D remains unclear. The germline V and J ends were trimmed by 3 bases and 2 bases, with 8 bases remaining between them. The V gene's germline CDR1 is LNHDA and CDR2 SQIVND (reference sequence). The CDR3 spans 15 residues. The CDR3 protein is CASSIRGAYNSPLHF. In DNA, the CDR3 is TGTGCCAGTAGTATCCGGGGTGCCTATAATTCACCCCTCCACTTT. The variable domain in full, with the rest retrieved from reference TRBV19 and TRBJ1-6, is DGGITQSPKYLFRKEGQNVTLSCEQNLNHDAMYWYRQDPGQGLRLIYYSQIVNDFQKGDIAEGYSVSREKKESFPLTVTSAQKNPTAFYLCASSIRGAYNSPLHFGNGTRLTVT.

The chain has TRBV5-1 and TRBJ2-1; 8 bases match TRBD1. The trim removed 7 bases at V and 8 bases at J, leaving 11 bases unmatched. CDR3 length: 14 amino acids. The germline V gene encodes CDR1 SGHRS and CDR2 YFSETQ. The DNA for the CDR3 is TGCGCCAGCTCGTTGGGACAGGTTCATCATGAGCAGTTCTTC. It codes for CASSLGQVHHEQFF.

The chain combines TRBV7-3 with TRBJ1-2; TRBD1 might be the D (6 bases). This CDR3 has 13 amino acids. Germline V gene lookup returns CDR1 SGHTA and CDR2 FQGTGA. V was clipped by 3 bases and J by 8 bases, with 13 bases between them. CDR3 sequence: CASSFRDMGGYTF. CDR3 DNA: TGTGCCAGCAGCTTCCGGGACATGGGCGGCTACACCTTC.

The CDR3 DNA reads as TGTGCCAGTAGTATTGCGCTTGATGAGCAGTTCTTC. Translation: CASSIALDEQFF. V and J are TRBV19 and TRBJ2-1, with D hard to call. Looked up from germline, CDR1 is LNHDA and CDR2 is SQIVND (reference sequence). This CDR3 contains 12 residues. Trimming took 3 bases from V and 8 from J, leaving 8 bases between them.

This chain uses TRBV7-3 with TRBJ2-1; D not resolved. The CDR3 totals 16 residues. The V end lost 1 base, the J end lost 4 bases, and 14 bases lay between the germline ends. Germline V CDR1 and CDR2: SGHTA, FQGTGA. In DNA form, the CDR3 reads TGTGCCAGCAGCTTAAATGGGCAGGTTGAATACAATGAGCAGTTCTTC. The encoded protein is CASSLNGQVEYNEQFF.

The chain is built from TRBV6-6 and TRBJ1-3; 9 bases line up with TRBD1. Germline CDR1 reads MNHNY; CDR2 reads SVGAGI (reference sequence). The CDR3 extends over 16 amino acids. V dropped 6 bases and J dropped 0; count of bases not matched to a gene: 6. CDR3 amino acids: CASRVGQGISGNTIYF. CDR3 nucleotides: TGTGCCAGCAGGGTGGGACAGGGCATCTCTGGAAACACCATATATTTT.